The T cell receptor (beta chain) under discussion was sequenced for a study of T-cell reconstitution after alpha-beta-depleted transplantation in children. This clonotype was recorded a few times. What it binds is unknown. The V and J ends lost 2 bases and 4 bases respectively, with 14 bases between them. Germline V lookup: CDR1 SGHTA, CDR2 FQGNSA. The CDR3 is 15 amino acids. The library targeted TCRbeta and was prepared with unique molecular identifiers. TCRdb reprocessed the PCR reads via MiXCR and lists one record per CDR3 protein. The sample has more than 400,000 distinct CDR3 sequences, around two fifths seen once. Study-level points and caveats: At day 60, the high TCRbeta diversity found in some patients originated from recipient T cells and thymic progenitors that had survived. Diversity and T-cell counts at one year after transplant derived mostly from new T cells.

J is TRBJ1-2 and V is TRBV7-2, with TRBD1 as a possible D gene (6 bases). The source material was PBMCs, sampled before TCRalphabeta/CD19-depleted stem cell transplant. This TCR was recovered from a girl aged 2-15 years with aplastic anemia, due to receive a stem cell transplant. In DNA form, the CDR3 reads TGTGCCAGCAGCTTAAAGGGGGGGCCAGGCTATGGCTACACCTTC. This encodes CASSLKGGPGYGYTF.